The 24 T cell receptor beta chains below all came from one sample that was sequenced in a study of control samples from healthy donors and cancer patients. Data came from immunoSEQ multiplex PCR; TCRdb stores just in-frame clones and leaves some out. Of over 100,000 clones in the sample, roughly 88% were seen once. The source material was blood. The origin of the receptors is a middle-aged man in good health.

This clone was seen only once. The rearrangement joins TRBV5-1 to TRBJ2-1, with TRBD1 matching over 9 bases. The junction had 6 bases not matched to a gene; V was cut back by 4 bases and J by 4 bases. The CDR3 runs to 15 residues. CDR1 and CDR2 from the germline V gene are SGHRS and YFSETQ. CDR3 bases: TGCGCCAGCAGCCCTAGGACAGGGGCTTACAATGAGCAGTTCTTC. Protein product: CASSPRTGAYNEQFF.

The V call is TRBV3-1 (or the pseudogene TRBV3-2), the J call TRBJ1-3, with unresolved D. Per germline, CDR1 LGHDT and CDR2 YNNKEL (reference sequence). The V and J ends lost 4 bases and 0 bases respectively, with 7 bases between them. This CDR3 comprises 14 residues. CDR3 amino acids: CASSPAASGNTIYF. CDR3 DNA: TGTGCCAGCAGCCCCGCCGCCTCTGGAAACACCATATATTTT.

The rearrangement links TRBV6-1 to TRBJ1-2; 7 bases map to TRBD1. J was trimmed by 5 bases and V by 3 bases; bases with no gene match: 12. The germline V gene encodes CDR1 MNHNS and CDR2 SASEGT. The CDR3 has 16 residues. The CDR3 nucleotides read TGTGCCAGCAGTGACCGACAGGGTGTGAGGCCTTATGGCTACACCTTC. It specifies CASSDRQGVRPYGYTF.

The V and J genes are TRBV3-1 (or the pseudogene TRBV3-2) and TRBJ1-1; D is uncertain. The CDR3 runs to 15 residues. Germline CDR1 reads LGHDT; CDR2 reads YNNKEL (reference sequence). The germline V and J ends were trimmed by 0 bases and 2 bases, with 10 bases remaining between them. The CDR3 DNA reads TGTGCCAGCAGCCAAGAACCCAGAACTAACACTGAAGCTTTCTTT. This sequence encodes CASSQEPRTNTEAFF.

V and J are TRBV3-1 (or the pseudogene TRBV3-2) and TRBJ1-1, with D perhaps matching TRBD1 (5 bases). Trimming removed 4 bases at V and 2 bases at J, with 11 bases between. CDR1 and CDR2 (germline): LGHDT, YNNKEL (reference sequence). The CDR3 contains 14 residues. The CDR3 DNA reads TGTGCCAGCAGCCCCAGGGTCCTAAACACTGAAGCTTTCTTT. This sequence encodes CASSPRVLNTEAFF.

This chain connects TRBV28 to TRBJ1-2, with no clear D. Germline V lookup: CDR1 MDHEN, CDR2 SYDVKM. This CDR3 region has 14 residues. V was clipped by 6 bases and J by 4 bases, with 15 bases between them. The CDR3, as DNA: TGTGCCAGCAGACTGGCGGTAGTCGGCTATGGCTACACCTTC. It translates to CASRLAVVGYGYTF.

This rearrangement joins TRBV24-1 to TRBJ2-1; weak D call: TRBD1 (5 bases). V was pared by 5 bases and J by 9 bases, with 10 bases between. The CDR3 covers 12 residues. CDR1 KGHDR and CDR2 SFDVKD come from the germline V gene. DNA of the CDR3: TGTGCCACCAGTGCCGCAGGGCCTGAGCAGTTCTTC. Translating it yields CATSAAGPEQFF.

J is TRBJ2-7 and V is TRBV9; D call uncertain. Trimming shortened V by 2 bases and J by 5 bases, and 17 bases separated the two germline ends. This CDR3 is 15 amino acids long. The V gene's germline CDR1 is SGDLS and CDR2 YYNGEE. CDR3 residues: CASSVQPKGRNEQYF. CDR3 nucleotides: TGTGCCAGCAGCGTCCAACCTAAGGGCAGGAACGAGCAGTACTTC.

The chain links TRBV5-6 to TRBJ1-5, with D possibly matching TRBD1 (6 bases). Trimming removed 2 bases at V and 3 bases at J, with 12 bases between. The CDR3 length is 15 residues. The germline gives CDR1 SGHDT, CDR2 YYEEEE. Here the CDR3 DNA reads TGTGCCAGCAGCTTCAGGGGACTGATCAATCAGCCCCAGCATTTT. Its translation: CASSFRGLINQPQHF. Full variable domain (missing parts from reference TRBV5-6 and TRBJ1-5): DAGVTQSPTHLIKTRGQQVTLRCSPKSGHDTVSWYQQALGQGPQFIFQYYEEEERQRGNFPDRFSGHQFPNYSSELNVNALLLGDSALYLCASSFRGLINQPQHFGDGTRLSIL.

The genes are TRBV28 and TRBJ2-3; 7 nucleotides line up with TRBD1. CDR3 length: 14 residues. J lost 2 bases, V lost 4 bases, and 3 bases had no gene match. The germline gives CDR1 MDHEN, CDR2 SYDVKM. The CDR3, as DNA: TGTGCCAGCAGTTCCGGGACAGCCACAGATACGCAGTATTTT. Translation: CASSSGTATDTQYF.

J is TRBJ2-3 and V is TRBV4-2; 10 positions match TRBD2. Germline V CDR1 and CDR2: LGHNA, YNFKEQ. Unmatched junction bases numbered 8, after V lost 2 bases and J lost 6 bases. The length of the CDR3 is 16 residues. The CDR3 nucleotides are TGTGCCAGCAGCCAACGAGGCAGCGGGGGGGCGGATACGCAGTATTTT. Its translation: CASSQRGSGGADTQYF.

This clone showed up just once. J is TRBJ1-6 and V is TRBV18; a possible D gene is TRBD1 (6 bases). The CDR3 totals 15 residues. Germline CDR1 is KGHSH and CDR2 is LQKENI. Trimming pared 4 bases from V and 8 bases from J, leaving 15 bases between. The CDR3 here is CASSHFDRTHSPLHF. CDR3 bases: TGTGCCAGCTCACACTTCGACAGGACACATTCACCCCTCCACTTT.

This chain connects TRBV7-9 to TRBJ2-3; 8 nucleotides agree with TRBD2. The CDR3 consists of 15 residues. The junction had 5 bases not matched to a gene; V was cut back by 2 bases and J by 4 bases. In germline, CDR1 is SEHNR, CDR2 FQNEAQ (reference sequence). CDR3 coding DNA: TGTGCCAGCAGCTTAACGGGGGGGAGCTCAGATACGCAGTATTTT. Translated, it gives CASSLTGGSSDTQYF.

This clone was counted a single time. The chain employs TRBV14 and TRBJ2-7; D may be TRBD1 (6 bases). Per germline, CDR1 SGHDN and CDR2 FVKESK. The V gene lost 2 bases and the J gene lost 8 bases, with 13 bases spanning the gap. The CDR3 runs to 13 residues. This chain's CDR3 is CASSQTGTPKQYF. The DNA for the CDR3 is TGTGCCAGCAGCCAAACCGGGACACCAAAGCAGTACTTC.

V gene TRBV30 combines with J gene TRBJ2-3; possibly TRBD2 for D (6 bases). Germline CDR1 GTSNPN, CDR2 SVGIG (reference sequence). The CDR3 has 16 amino acids. V was clipped by 4 bases and J by 6 bases, with 23 bases between them. In DNA, the CDR3 is TGTGCCTGGACCCCAAAGGGCGGGCTCCGGGGGGATACGCAGTATTTT. It yields the protein CAWTPKGGLRGDTQYF.

This clone is medium-sized in the sample. The CDR3 coding sequence is TGTGCCTGGAGTGTAGTCGAGGGGAAGAGCTACACCTTC. As protein: CAWSVVEGKSYTF. The chain combines TRBV30 with TRBJ1-2; perhaps TRBD1 as D (5 bases). V lost 0 bases and J lost 9, with 14 bases in between. CDR1 and CDR2 (germline): GTSNPN, SVGIG (reference sequence). The CDR3 totals 13 residues.

The chain carries TRBV7-2 and TRBJ2-5, with 8 bases aligning to TRBD1. The CDR3 consists of 14 residues. From germline, CDR1 is SGHTA and CDR2 FQGNSA. V lost 1 base, J lost 4 bases, and 2 bases stayed unmatched. This CDR3 is CASSLGGTGETQYF. CDR3 sequence (DNA): TGTGCCAGCAGCTTAGGAGGGACAGGAGAGACCCAGTACTTC.

The V call is TRBV2, the J call TRBJ2-7; 10 nucleotides align to TRBD2. The CDR3 covers 14 residues. Germline lookup yields CDR1 SNHLY and CDR2 FYNNEI. The V gene end was trimmed by 4 bases and the J gene end by 2 bases; junction bases not matched to a gene: 2. In DNA form, the CDR3 reads TGTGCCAGCAGTGTGAGCGGGGGGGCCTACGAGCAGTACTTC. Amino acid sequence: CASSVSGGAYEQYF.

The genes are TRBV9 and TRBJ2-7; TRBD2 aligns across 8 bases. This CDR3 region has 15 residues. V lost 4 bases, J lost 4 bases, and 10 bases stayed unmatched. CDR1 is SGDLS, CDR2 YYNGEE, per germline. The CDR3 sequence is CASSPSGSGVYEQYF. The CDR3 region has the DNA TGTGCCAGCAGCCCATCAGGTAGCGGGGTATACGAGCAGTACTTC.

The chain recombines TRBV7-2 with TRBJ1-2; D not certain. Germline lookup yields CDR1 SGHTA and CDR2 FQGNSA. The length of the CDR3 is 15 residues. The V and J ends lost 0 bases and 5 bases respectively, with 13 bases between them. The CDR3 spells CASSLAQPGSYGYTF. The CDR3 DNA reads as TGTGCCAGCAGCTTAGCCCAACCTGGGTCTTATGGCTACACCTTC.

This clone appeared a few times. V is TRBV10-3 and J is TRBJ2-2; a possible D gene is TRBD1 (5 bases). This CDR3 has 13 amino acids. In germline, CDR1 is ENHRY, CDR2 SYGVKD. With 6 bases removed from V and 3 bases from J, the gap between germline ends came to 8 bases. The CDR3 sequence is CAIRGQDTGELFF. Here the CDR3 DNA reads TGTGCCATCAGGGGGCAGGACACCGGGGAGCTGTTTTTT.

In this sample, this clone turned up a few times. V usage is TRBV6-1 and J usage is TRBJ2-5; TRBD2 matches 12 bases. The germline V gene encodes CDR1 MNHNS and CDR2 SASEGT. The CDR3 loop spans 15 amino acids. V was pared by 2 bases and J by 2 bases, with 0 bases of the junction left unmatched. CDR3 sequence reads: CASSELAGGQETQYF. For the CDR3, the DNA is TGTGCCAGCAGTGAACTAGCGGGGGGGCAAGAGACCCAGTACTTC.

The chain carries TRBV3-1 (or the pseudogene TRBV3-2) and TRBJ2-2; D might be TRBD2 (6 bases). This CDR3 has 16 residues. The V end was cut by 5 bases, the J end by 4 bases, with 17 bases between. Germline-derived CDR1 and CDR2 are LGHDT and YNNKEL (reference sequence). CDR3 DNA: TGTGCCAGCAGCGTACGACTAGTCATCGGCACCGGGGAGCTGTTTTTT. Its protein product is CASSVRLVIGTGELFF.

The chain employs TRBV5-4 and TRBJ1-1; 7 bases fit TRBD1. Per germline, CDR1 SGHNT and CDR2 YYREEE (reference sequence). Trimming at V came to 4 bases and at J to 8 bases, leaving 8 bases not matched to a gene. The CDR3 has 13 amino acids. The CDR3 region is CASSEGTAIEAFF. DNA for the CDR3: TGTGCCAGCAGCGAAGGGACAGCTATAGAAGCTTTCTTT.